This TCR beta chain was documented in a study of PD-1 blockade in classical Hodgkin lymphoma. The study's findings and limits: Causes of the repertoire differences remain undefined, possibly disease activity or prior therapy.

Libraries were prepared by immunoSEQ multiplex PCR; TCRdb keeps only in-frame clonotypes and omits some of them. The sample includes some 28,000 clones, 75% to 90% of them seen just once. Following autologous stem cell transplantation, relapse occurred in every patient, and exposure to brentuximab vedotin varied. Germline V CDR1 and CDR2: SGHDN, FVKESK. V was pared by 1 base and J by 4 bases, with 6 bases of the junction left unmatched. The CDR3 is 15 amino acids. Of note for this clone: Its target is unknown.

This TCR came from a human donor with classical Hodgkin lymphoma. Sequenced here: peripheral blood mononuclear cells (PBMCs), sampled before the second cycle of nivolumab. V gene TRBV14 combines with J gene TRBJ2-7, with TRBD2 identical over 8 bases. CDR3 bases: TGTGCCAGCAGCCAAGGGGGCGGGAGGAGGTACGAGCAGTACTTC. Translating gives CASSQGGGRRYEQYF.